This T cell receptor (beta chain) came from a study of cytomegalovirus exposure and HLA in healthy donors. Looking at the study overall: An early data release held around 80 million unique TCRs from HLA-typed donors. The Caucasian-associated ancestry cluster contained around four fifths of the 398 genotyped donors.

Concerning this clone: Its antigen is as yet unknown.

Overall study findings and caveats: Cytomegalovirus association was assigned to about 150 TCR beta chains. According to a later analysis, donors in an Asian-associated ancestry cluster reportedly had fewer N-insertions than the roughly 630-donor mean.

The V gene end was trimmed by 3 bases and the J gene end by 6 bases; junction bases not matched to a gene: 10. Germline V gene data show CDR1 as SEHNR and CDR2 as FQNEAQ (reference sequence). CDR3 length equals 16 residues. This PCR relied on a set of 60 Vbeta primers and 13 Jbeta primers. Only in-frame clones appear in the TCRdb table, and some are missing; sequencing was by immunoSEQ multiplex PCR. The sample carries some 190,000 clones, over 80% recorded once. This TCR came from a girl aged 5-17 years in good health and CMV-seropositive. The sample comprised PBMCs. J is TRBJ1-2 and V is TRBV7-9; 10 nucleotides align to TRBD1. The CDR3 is CASSFTRDRGTHGYTF. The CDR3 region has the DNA TGTGCCAGCAGCTTTACCCGGGACAGGGGAACGCATGGCTACACCTTC.